This T cell receptor (beta chain) was identified during a study of regulatory T cells in long-lasting Graves disease. Study-wide results and limits: Persistent cases favored TRBV28, TRBJ1-2 and TRBJ2-5.

To make TCR beta libraries, researchers used iRepertoire HTBI primers and Arm-PCR of CDR3 regions. Authors' methods: In the combined samples, roughly 60 TRBV and 14 TRBJ segments were identified. TCRdb reprocessed the multiplex PCR reads via MiXCR and lists one record per CDR3 protein. V and J calls and clone size were set by TCRdb, not the authors. Of fewer than 450,000 distinct CDR3 sequences detected, about 15% appear once; the ten largest clones hold over 7.5%. The ends were cut back, 6 bases at V and 0 bases at J, with 8 bases in the middle. The CDR3 consists of 14 residues. Time point noted: newly diagnosed GD, antithyroid drugs for less than 3 months. RNA isolated from PBMCs was used to make the TCR library. With regard to this clonotype: Its antigen is undetermined.

These records were also assigned to another study, of T cells in Graves' hyperthyroidism and ophthalmopathy. As reported in that work: Clinicians diagnosed patients from clinical symptoms, serum thyroxine and TRAb, thyroid ultrasound and orbital computed tomography.

The chain is built from TRBV12-3 or TRBV12-4 and TRBJ2-2; D is unresolved. The sequence was obtained from a woman between 40 and 50 years old with Graves disease. Sequencing was performed on peripheral blood mononuclear cells (PBMCs), taken at new diagnosis, from a patient treated with antithyroid drugs. The CDR3 sequence is CASSVFPNTGELFF. The CDR3, as DNA: TGTGCCAGCAGCGTTTTCCCGAACACCGGGGAGCTGTTTTTT.